This T cell receptor beta chain was documented in a study of CD8 T cells in ankylosing spondylitis. Study-level results: Both synovial fluid and blood in reactive arthritis had previously been reported to carry some motif variants. As reported, disease-linked clones showed significant enrichment in matched ankylosing spondylitis synovial fluid.

This clonotype came up many times. Its antigen is unidentified. TCRdb re-analysed the 5' RACE reads in MiXCR, keeping a single row per CDR3 protein. The sample lists some 240,000 distinct CDR3 sequences; 8% to 9.5% were seen once. This TCR derives from a male donor with ankylosing spondylitis or in good health (not recorded which). Sequences were obtained from blood, either unsorted or a sorted T cell fraction (not recorded which).

The CDR3 bases are TGCGCCAGCAGCATTGAACCCACCCGTCCCGCAGACACTGAAGCTTTCTTT. It is translated as CASSIEPTRPADTEAFF. This chain connects TRBV5-1 to TRBJ1-1, with D hard to call. The CDR3 totals 17 residues. The V gene's germline CDR1 is SGHRS and CDR2 YFSETQ. V dropped 4 bases and J dropped 3 bases, with 22 bases sitting between them.